The text below deals with one T cell receptor beta chain. Its matching antigen is unknown. The data stem from a study of PD-1 blockade in classical Hodgkin lymphoma. The V gene end was trimmed by 5 bases and the J gene end by 4 bases; junction bases not matched to a gene: 7. The CDR3 covers 15 residues. Germline CDR1 is SGHVS and CDR2 is FQNEAQ. Regarding the study as a whole: Relapsed/refractory patients reportedly had lower baseline diversity than newly diagnosed patients.

Documented time point: cycle 4 day 1 (C4D1), after 5 to 7 weeks of nivolumab. Each and every patient relapsed after autologous stem cell transplantation, and patients got differing brentuximab vedotin exposure. Repertoires were generated with immunoSEQ multiplex PCR, while TCRdb's copy carries only in-frame clones and drops some. The sample lists some 39,000 clones, around four fifths occurring once. The TCR originated in a human donor with classical Hodgkin lymphoma. The sequences come from peripheral blood mononuclear cells (PBMCs), collected before the fourth cycle of nivolumab. The chain employs TRBV7-8 and TRBJ2-7; 11 positions agree with TRBD2. DNA of the CDR3: TGTGCCAGCAGCCTAGGACTAGCGGGCGGATACGAGCAGTACTTC. This codes for CASSLGLAGGYEQYF.